These 6 T cell receptor beta chains share one sample of origin, sequenced in a study of cytomegalovirus exposure and HLA in healthy donors. Clones were read by immunoSEQ multiplex PCR, and TCRdb kept only the in-frame ones, dropping some. The table has about 200,000 clones, roughly 82% seen once. The sequenced material came from PBMCs. The receptors were gathered from a woman between 18 and 29 years old in good health and CMV-seronegative.

The rearrangement joins TRBV2 to TRBJ1-5; 7 bases agree with TRBD1. The trim removed 5 bases at V and 3 bases at J, leaving 7 bases unmatched. The CDR3 runs 15 residues. The germline CDR1 and CDR2 sequences are SNHLY and FYNNEI. This CDR3 is CASSFEDRDNQPQHF. CDR3 coding DNA: TGTGCCAGCAGTTTCGAAGACAGGGACAATCAGCCCCAGCATTTT.

This chain connects TRBV15 to TRBJ1-2; 7 bases align to TRBD1. This CDR3 has 15 amino acids. The trim removed 4 bases at V and 8 bases at J, leaving 13 bases unmatched. The germline gives CDR1 LNHNV, CDR2 YYDKDF (reference sequence). CDR3 nucleotides: TGTGCCACCAGCATTAGACAGGGTGATATGGGAGGCTACACCTTC. This codes for CATSIRQGDMGGYTF.

J is TRBJ1-5 and V is TRBV5-6, with 9 bases lining up with TRBD1. After removal of 5 bases from V and 6 bases from J, the junction contained 3 bases not matched to a gene. Looked up from germline, CDR1 is SGHDT and CDR2 is YYEEEE. This CDR3 region has 13 residues. CDR3 residues: CASSRDRVQPQHF. The CDR3 coding sequence is TGTGCCAGCAGTCGGGACAGGGTTCAGCCCCAGCATTTT.

In the case of this clone: Other nucleotide sequences in the sample specify the same CDR3. The rearrangement uses TRBV19 and TRBJ1-2, with D unresolved. The V end was cut by 1 base, the J end by 4 bases, with 4 bases between. From germline, CDR1 is LNHDA and CDR2 SQIVND (reference sequence). The CDR3 loop spans 12 amino acids. The CDR3 DNA is TGTGCCAGTAGTATAGCCGGCTATGGCTACACCTTC. Translated: CASSIAGYGYTF.

V is TRBV7-9 and J is TRBJ2-7; 9 bases line up with TRBD1. Germline CDR1 reads SEHNR; CDR2 reads FQNEAQ (reference sequence). CDR3 length: 14 amino acids. J was trimmed by 3 bases and V by 5 bases; bases with no gene match: 5. CDR3 DNA sequence: TGTGCCAGCAGCCCTGGGACAGGGTTCTACGAGCAGTACTTC. Residues: CASSPGTGFYEQYF.

The genes are TRBV5-1 and TRBJ1-4, with 7 positions matching TRBD1. The CDR3 has 15 amino acids. Trimming took 4 bases from V and 6 from J; bases not matched to a gene: 9. Germline CDR1 is SGHRS and CDR2 is YFSETQ. The CDR3 sequence is CASSPNRGGDEKLFF. In nucleotides, the CDR3 is TGCGCCAGCAGCCCAAACAGGGGTGGAGATGAAAAACTGTTTTTT.